The 29 T cell receptor beta chains below all came from one sample that was sequenced in a study of blood T cell repertoires in COVID-19. Clones were read by immunoSEQ multiplex PCR, and TCRdb kept only the in-frame ones, dropping some. This table holds about 270,000 clones, 70% to 90% found once. The sequencing sample was made of peripheral blood. These receptors were obtained from a woman younger than 45 with COVID-19, enrolled during active disease.

This clone came up a few times. The chain uses TRBV11-2 and TRBJ2-5, with unresolved D. This CDR3 has 17 residues. CDR1 and CDR2 (germline): SGHAT, FQNNGV. V was trimmed by 0 bases and J by 0 bases, leaving 14 bases between them. The CDR3 nucleotides are TGTGCCAGCAGCTTAGAGGTCAGGTCTTGGTACCAAGAGACCCAGTACTTC. This encodes CASSLEVRSWYQETQYF. The full variable domain, its missing parts supplied by reference TRBV11-2 and TRBJ2-5, is EAGVAQSPRYKIIEKRQSVAFWCNPISGHATLYWYQQILGQGPKLLIQFQNNGVVDDSQLPKDRFSAERLKGVDSTLKIQPAKLEDSAVYLCASSLEVRSWYQETQYFGPGTRLLVL.

The chain employs TRBV5-5 and TRBJ1-5; D remains unclear. Germline V gene lookup returns CDR1 SGHKS and CDR2 YYEKEE (reference sequence). The germline V and J ends were trimmed by 4 bases and 7 bases, with 24 bases remaining between them. This CDR3 comprises 17 residues. CDR3 protein: CASSPWRLREQEQPQHF. The CDR3 bases are TGTGCCAGCAGCCCCTGGCGGTTGCGGGAACAAGAGCAGCCCCAGCATTTT. Together with reference TRBV5-5 and TRBJ1-5, the CDR3 gives the full variable domain: DAGVTQSPTHLIKTRGQQVTLRCSPISGHKSVSWYQQVLGQGPQFIFQYYEKEERGRGNFPDRFSARQFPNYSSELNVNALLLGDSALYLCASSPWRLREQEQPQHFGDGTRLSIL.

This clone was found once. This chain connects TRBV27 to TRBJ1-2; 12 nucleotides line up with TRBD1. The trim removed 2 bases at V and 4 bases at J, leaving 5 bases unmatched. Germline V CDR1 and CDR2: MNHEY, SMNVEV (reference sequence). CDR3 length: 16 residues. The CDR3 region is CASSLMGQGALYGYTF. CDR3 nucleotides: TGTGCCAGCAGTTTAATGGGACAGGGGGCCCTCTATGGCTACACCTTC.

V and J are TRBV27 and TRBJ1-5; D gene unclear. This CDR3 is 15 amino acids long. Germline V gives CDR1 MNHEY, CDR2 SMNVEV (reference sequence). The V and J ends lost 3 bases and 0 bases respectively, with 9 bases between them. Here the CDR3 reads CASSFDGDSNQPQHF. The CDR3 region has the DNA TGTGCCAGCAGTTTTGACGGGGATAGCAATCAGCCCCAGCATTTT.

This clone was detected a few times. V gene TRBV7-2 combines with J gene TRBJ2-7; 8 bases are a match to TRBD1. The germline CDR1 and CDR2 sequences are SGHTA and FQGNSA. The J segment lost 8 bases and the V segment lost 5 bases, leaving 8 bases of the junction unmatched. The CDR3 contains 13 residues. CDR3 sequence reads: CASSPGQEEQQYF. CDR3 nucleotide sequence: TGTGCCAGCAGCCCGGGACAGGAGGAGCAGCAGTACTTC.

This chain uses TRBV6-6 with TRBJ2-3; 10 positions agree with TRBD2. CDR3 length equals 16 residues. Germline assignment: CDR1 MNHNY and CDR2 SVGAGI (reference sequence). V gave up 7 bases and J gave up 0 bases; unmatched junction bases: 7. The CDR3 bases are TGTGCCAGCACCCACAAGCGGGGGGGCAGCACAGATACGCAGTATTTT. Translation: CASTHKRGGSTDTQYF.

V gene TRBV6-5 combines with J gene TRBJ1-4, with D perhaps matching TRBD1 (6 bases). Germline V gives CDR1 MNHEY, CDR2 SVGAGI. CDR3 length: 14 residues. V shed 8 bases and J shed 3 bases, with 13 bases lying between them. DNA for the CDR3: TGTGCCAGCTTCTGGGGGCCGGCTAATGAAAAACTGTTTTTT. Its translation: CASFWGPANEKLFF.

This sequence joins TRBV5-1 and TRBJ2-2; 8 bases are a match to TRBD2. After removal of 5 bases from V and 4 bases from J, the junction contained 13 bases not matched to a gene. The CDR3 covers 17 residues. Germline CDR1 reads SGHRS; CDR2 reads YFSETQ. The CDR3 sequence is CASSHPGGVEGTGELFF. DNA of the CDR3: TGCGCCAGCAGTCACCCGGGGGGGGTCGAAGGCACCGGGGAGCTGTTTTTT.

The V call is TRBV14, the J call TRBJ1-2; maybe TRBD1 (5 bases). Deletions cut 3 bases from V and 3 bases from J, with 14 bases between. The CDR3 totals 15 residues. Germline V lookup: CDR1 SGHDN, CDR2 FVKESK. The CDR3 loop reads CASSHLRTPHYGYTF. The DNA of the CDR3 is TGTGCCAGCAGCCACTTACGGACACCACACTATGGCTACACCTTC.

V and J are TRBV12-5 and TRBJ2-1, with TRBD2 matching 10 bases. Germline loops: CDR1 LGHNT, CDR2 FRNRAP. The V gene end was trimmed by 11 bases and the J gene end by 5 bases; junction bases not matched to a gene: 12. This CDR3 has 15 amino acids. The CDR3 DNA follows: TGTGCTCCAAGCAAGCGGGAGGGGGCCAACAATGAGCAGTTCTTC. This encodes CAPSKREGANNEQFF.

V gene TRBV30 combines with J gene TRBJ2-2, with no clear D. Germline-derived CDR1 and CDR2 are GTSNPN and SVGIG (reference sequence). The ends were cut back, 0 bases at V and 6 bases at J, with 5 bases in the middle. This CDR3 region has 12 residues. CDR3 region: CAWSVSPGELFF. The CDR3 DNA follows: TGTGCCTGGAGTGTTAGTCCCGGGGAGCTGTTTTTT.

To note about this clone: Compared with germline, one end of the junction differs, possibly owing to a read error. V and J are TRBV6-5 and TRBJ2-3; TRBD2 matches 14 bases. This CDR3 has 14 amino acids. The germline V gene encodes CDR1 MNHEY and CDR2 SVGAGI. Here the CDR3 DNA reads TGTGCCAGCAGTTTGACTAGCGGGGGGGCCTTTTTAATTTTT. It yields the protein CASSLTSGGAFLIF.

This clone has only one observation. The V and J genes are TRBV29-1 and TRBJ2-2; 8 nucleotides line up with TRBD2. The V gene end was trimmed by 7 bases and the J gene end by 0 bases; junction bases not matched to a gene: 10. The CDR3 is 16 amino acids. Germline V lookup: CDR1 SQVTM, CDR2 ANQGSEA. Written as DNA, the CDR3 is TGCAGCGGCCGGGTCGGGACTAGTACGAACACCGGGGAGCTGTTTTTT. It encodes CSGRVGTSTNTGELFF.

This rearrangement joins TRBV19 to TRBJ2-3; possible D gene TRBD1, 5 bases. Germline values: CDR1 LNHDA, CDR2 SQIVND (reference sequence). Trimming pared 6 bases from V and 2 bases from J, leaving 9 bases between. There are 13 residues in the CDR3. Written as DNA, the CDR3 is TGTGCCAGTAGCTTGACAGTCACAGATACGCAGTATTTT. It encodes CASSLTVTDTQYF. The complete variable domain, with remaining parts taken from reference TRBV19 and TRBJ2-3, reads DGGITQSPKYLFRKEGQNVTLSCEQNLNHDAMYWYRQDPGQGLRLIYYSQIVNDFQKGDIAEGYSVSREKKESFPLTVTSAQKNPTAFYLCASSLTVTDTQYFGPGTRLTVL.

This chain uses TRBV12-2 with TRBJ2-2; the D call of TRBD1 is as the table states it, not checked on the DNA. TRBV12-2 is a known pseudogene. The CDR3 totals 17 residues. CDR3 amino acids: CASRFAPRDRGTGELFF. Written as DNA, the CDR3 is TGTGCAAGTCGCTTTGCCCCTAGGGACAGGGGGACCGGGGAGCTGTTTTTT.

This chain links TRBV5-6 with TRBJ1-6; D ambiguous. V shed 3 bases and J shed 0 bases, with 7 bases lying between them. CDR3 size: 15 residues. Germline values: CDR1 SGHDT, CDR2 YYEEEE. CDR3 coding DNA: TGTGCCAGCAGCTCTAAAAGCTCCTATAATTCACCCCTCCACTTT. It specifies CASSSKSSYNSPLHF.

This clone has just one count. J is TRBJ2-3 and V is TRBV15; D is possibly TRBD2 (5 bases). From germline, CDR1 is LNHNV and CDR2 YYDKDF (reference sequence). This CDR3 is 12 amino acids long. Between the trimmed V and J ends, which lost 1 base and 8 bases, there was a span of 7 bases. The CDR3 sequence is CATSRVEGTQYF. The CDR3 DNA reads as TGTGCCACCAGCAGAGTCGAGGGTACGCAGTATTTT.

This rearrangement joins TRBV11-2 to TRBJ2-3; D is ambiguous. The CDR3 is made up of 11 amino acids. V was cut by 5 bases and J by 7 bases, with 7 bases left in between. Germline V gene sequence: CDR1 SGHAT, CDR2 FQNNGV. CDR3 amino acids: CASSPSYTQYF. DNA for the CDR3: TGTGCCAGCAGCCCGAGCTATACGCAGTATTTT. Drawing the rest from reference TRBV11-2 and TRBJ2-3, the complete variable domain is EAGVAQSPRYKIIEKRQSVAFWCNPISGHATLYWYQQILGQGPKLLIQFQNNGVVDDSQLPKDRFSAERLKGVDSTLKIQPAKLEDSAVYLCASSPSYTQYFGPGTRLTVL.

The chain employs TRBV2 and TRBJ2-1, with 11 bases lining up with TRBD2. Germline CDR1 is SNHLY and CDR2 is FYNNEI. The CDR3 is 14 amino acids. V was pared by 6 bases and J by 7 bases, with 5 bases of the junction left unmatched. CDR3 nucleotide sequence: TGTGCCAGCAGATTAGCGGGGGGGTGGAATGAGCAGTTCTTC. Its protein product is CASRLAGGWNEQFF.

The chain recombines TRBV27 with TRBJ1-5; 8 bases are a match to TRBD1. Germline V gene lookup returns CDR1 MNHEY and CDR2 SMNVEV (reference sequence). After removal of 6 bases from V and 2 bases from J, the junction contained 3 bases not matched to a gene. This CDR3 spans 14 amino acids. The CDR3, as DNA: TGTGCCAGCAGGCTGACAGGGGGCAATCAGCCCCAGCATTTT. This translates into CASRLTGGNQPQHF.

Of note for this clone: This same CDR3 is encoded by further DNA sequences in the sample. This rearrangement joins TRBV29-1 to TRBJ2-3, with unresolved D. The V end was cut by 6 bases, the J end by 0 bases, with 7 bases between. The length of the CDR3 is 12 residues. Germline assignment: CDR1 SQVTM and CDR2 ANQGSEA. CDR3 loop: CSVSSSTDTQYF. Here the CDR3 DNA reads TGCAGCGTCTCTTCTAGCACAGATACGCAGTATTTT.

The genes are TRBV27 and TRBJ2-3; 10 bases are shared with TRBD2. Germline assignment: CDR1 MNHEY and CDR2 SMNVEV (reference sequence). J gave up 8 bases and V 6 bases, and 11 bases lay outside the gene matches. This CDR3 spans 15 amino acids. CDR3 region: CASRPRSGGAFTQYF. CDR3 DNA sequence: TGTGCCAGCAGGCCCCGGAGCGGGGGGGCGTTTACGCAGTATTTT.

The genes are TRBV7-2 and TRBJ2-7, with TRBD1 identical over 9 bases. V gave up 1 base and J gave up 1 base; unmatched junction bases: 8. This CDR3 spans 17 amino acids. CDR1 and CDR2 (germline): SGHTA, FQGNSA. The CDR3 reads CASSLEGGTGFSYEQYF. DNA of the CDR3: TGTGCCAGCAGCTTAGAGGGAGGGACAGGGTTTTCCTACGAGCAGTACTTC.

The count of this clone is one. The V and J genes are TRBV6-5 and TRBJ2-3; 9 bases fit TRBD1. Germline assignment: CDR1 MNHEY and CDR2 SVGAGI. The CDR3 length is 15 residues. With V trimmed by 6 bases and J by 1 base, 5 bases remained unmatched. CDR3 sequence: CASRGTGPRTDTQYF. The CDR3 DNA is TGTGCCAGCAGGGGGACAGGGCCCCGCACAGATACGCAGTATTTT.

V usage is TRBV6-1 and J usage is TRBJ2-7; TRBD2 matches at 11 bases. Germline V gene data show CDR1 as MNHNS and CDR2 as SASEGT. The CDR3 loop spans 16 amino acids. Germline trimming cut 4 bases from V and 2 bases from J; bases unmatched to any gene: 7. The CDR3 region has the DNA TGTGCCAGCAGTGCCCCGACTAGCGGGGATCCCTACGAGCAGTACTTC. Encoded protein: CASSAPTSGDPYEQYF.

J is TRBJ2-5 and V is TRBV4-1, with TRBD2 matching over 11 bases. This CDR3 is 16 amino acids long. V shed 0 bases and J 6 bases; nucleotides not matched to a gene: 6. The germline CDR1 and CDR2 sequences are MGHRA and YSYEKL. CDR3 sequence reads: CASSQEGLAGGQTQYF. The CDR3 region has the DNA TGCGCCAGCAGCCAAGAAGGACTAGCGGGTGGGCAGACCCAGTACTTC.

In DNA form, the CDR3 reads TGTGCCAGCTCACCACGGCTAGCGGGGAGGGAGACCCAGTACTTC. As protein: CASSPRLAGRETQYF. The V gene is TRBV18, the J gene TRBJ2-5; TRBD2 matches 9 bases. The germline V gene has CDR1 KGHSH and CDR2 LQKENI. Germline trimming cut 1 base from V and 5 bases from J; bases unmatched to any gene: 5. This CDR3 spans 15 amino acids.

CDR3 DNA: TGTGCCAGCAGCACAGGGTCGGTCCAAGAGACCCAGTACTTC. This codes for CASSTGSVQETQYF. J is TRBJ2-5 and V is TRBV5-4; D is possibly TRBD1 (6 bases). The CDR3 spans 14 residues. The V end lost 4 bases, the J end lost 1 base, and 11 bases lay between the germline ends. Germline V lookup: CDR1 SGHNT, CDR2 YYREEE (reference sequence).

The chain employs TRBV9 and TRBJ2-3; 8 nucleotides line up with TRBD2. The CDR3 has 15 amino acids. The germline CDR1 and CDR2 sequences are SGDLS and YYNGEE. The V and J ends lost 7 bases and 1 base, in that order; junction bases with no gene match: 8. Here the CDR3 DNA reads TGTGCCAGCCTCCCGGGGCGGGGGGGCACAGATACGCAGTATTTT. Translated: CASLPGRGGTDTQYF.